This TCR beta chain was found in a study of pediatric ulcerative colitis. The CDR3 is 14 residues long. Trimming took 8 bases from V and 0 from J, leaving 11 bases between them. The V gene's germline CDR1 is WSHSY and CDR2 SAAADI. The data were produced by immunoSEQ multiplex PCR, yet TCRdb's version contains in-frame clones alone and is incomplete. The profile covers 25,000 to 35,000 clones, with roughly 82% appearing a single time and approximately 4% taken by the ten largest. The clonotype was recovered from a boy aged 5-17 years with severe ulcerative colitis. The chain uses TRBV10-2 and TRBJ2-1; unclear D gene. The sequenced sample consisted of blood. The CDR3 nucleotides are TGCGCCAGCGGTCGTGGCCGCTCCTACAATGAGCAGTTCTTC. Translated, it gives CASGRGRSYNEQFF.